This T cell receptor beta chain was observed in a study of blood T cell repertoires in COVID-19. Study-level background: Collection of acute and convalescent COVID-19 samples took place in the United States, Italy and Spain.

Clones were read by immunoSEQ multiplex PCR, and TCRdb kept only the in-frame ones, dropping some. Of roughly 69,000 clones listed, roughly three quarters are singletons. V dropped 1 base and J dropped 3 bases, with 12 bases sitting between them. The CDR3 runs to 15 residues. CDR1 and CDR2 from the germline V gene are KGHSY and FQNENV. Source material: peripheral blood. The source is a woman aged 50 to 65 with acute or convalescent COVID-19. The chain links TRBV16 to TRBJ1-1; D uncertain. Here the CDR3 DNA reads TGTGCCAGCAGCCAATGGGCCTGGGGAGACACTGAAGCTTTCTTT. Protein: CASSQWAWGDTEAFF.